These 4 T cell receptor beta chains share one sample of origin, sequenced in a study of blood T cell repertoires in COVID-19 (TCRdb year 2020). Library construction relied on the immunoSEQ multiplex PCR assay. What TCRdb holds here is the immuneACCESS table cut down to in-frame rearrangements. Part of the clones is not present; checked against another copy, under half of the missing clones reflect an unresolved V gene, and the others are unexplained. The sample records approximately 350,000 clones, around 83% of which are singletons. The top ten clonotypes cover about 2.7% of the sample. Specimen: peripheral blood. These receptors originate from a man aged 25-40 years with active or convalescent COVID-19.

The rearrangement joins TRBV24-1 to TRBJ2-1; the match to TRBD2 covers 14 bases. The CDR3 extends over 17 amino acids. V gave up 9 bases and J gave up 1 base; unmatched junction bases: 7. The germline gives CDR1 KGHDR, CDR2 SFDVKD. The CDR3 coding sequence is TGTGCCACCGGGGGGACTAGCGGGGGAGCGTCCTACAATGAGCAGTTCTTC. Translated, it gives CATGGTSGGASYNEQFF.

The chain links TRBV5-6 to TRBJ2-1, with 14 bases lining up with TRBD2. The CDR3 runs to 18 residues. Germline V gene lookup returns CDR1 SGHDT and CDR2 YYEEEE. J was trimmed by 5 bases and V by 2 bases; bases with no gene match: 9. In DNA form, the CDR3 reads TGTGCCAGCAGCTTATCCGGGACTAGCGGGGGATATCACAATGAGCAGTTCTTC. It codes for CASSLSGTSGGYHNEQFF.

CDR3 region: CASSLATRSVKGYTF. As DNA, the CDR3 is TGTGCCAGCAGCTTGGCAACCCGGTCGGTAAAAGGCTACACCTTC. The gene calls are TRBV5-5 and TRBJ1-2; no clear D gene. This CDR3 is built from 15 residues. Germline values: CDR1 SGHKS, CDR2 YYEKEE (reference sequence). Deletions cut 0 bases from V and 8 bases from J, with 17 bases between. Supplemented by reference TRBV5-5 and TRBJ1-2, the full variable domain reads DAGVTQSPTHLIKTRGQQVTLRCSPISGHKSVSWYQQVLGQGPQFIFQYYEKEERGRGNFPDRFSARQFPNYSSELNVNALLLGDSALYLCASSLATRSVKGYTFGSGTRLTVV.

The chain joins TRBV5-6 to TRBJ2-7, with 9 bases aligning to TRBD1. CDR1 is SGHDT, CDR2 YYEEEE, per germline. J lost 3 bases, V lost 4 bases, and 8 bases had no gene match. CDR3 length equals 15 residues. The CDR3 here is CASSTGTGFNYEQYF. The CDR3, as DNA: TGTGCCAGCAGCACCGGGACAGGGTTCAACTACGAGCAGTACTTC.